This T cell receptor beta chain was captured in a study of T cell repertoires in ileal Crohn's disease. Adults with ileal or ileocolonic Crohn's disease and an indication for resection were eligible. Clones were read by immunoSEQ multiplex PCR, and TCRdb kept only the in-frame ones, dropping some. The sample includes 9,500 to 15,000 clones, roughly 79% of them seen just once. CDR1 and CDR2 (germline): SGHDT, YYEEEE. Losses at the gene ends were 3 bases for V and 1 base for J; bases not matched to a gene: 13. The CDR3 length is 18 residues. This chain joins TRBV5-6 and TRBJ1-5; 7 nucleotides match TRBD1. Sequencing was done on a sample of ileal tissue. This TCR came from an adult with Crohn's disease. The CDR3 is CASSSKPNRGRSNQPQHF. In DNA, the CDR3 is TGTGCCAGCAGCTCGAAACCGAACAGGGGAAGGAGCAATCAGCCCCAGCATTTT.